The 3 T cell receptor beta chains listed next were all sequenced from one sample in a study of cytomegalovirus exposure and HLA in healthy donors (dated by TCRdb to about 2017). The library relied on the immunoSEQ multiplex PCR assay. The multiplex PCR relied on a mix of 60 forward primers for TCR Vbeta segments and 13 reverse primers for TCR Jbeta segments. The immuneACCESS repertoire file appears here via TCRdb, limited to in-frame rearrangements. These files lack a portion of the clones; in checked studies, under half of the deficit traces to unresolved V genes, and the cause of the others is not known. The sample table records around 270,000 clones; around 80% of these occur just once. The top ten clones comprise about 0.28% of the sample. Material for sequencing was PBMCs. Source of these receptors: a girl aged 2-10 years in good health and CMV-seronegative.

The chain couples TRBV14 to TRBJ1-3; no definite D call. The CDR3 length is 15 residues. Germline-derived CDR1 and CDR2 are SGHDN and FVKESK. V gave up 0 bases and J gave up 1 base, with 7 bases separating them. This chain's CDR3 is CASSQDPASGNTIYF. The CDR3 DNA is TGTGCCAGCAGCCAAGATCCCGCGTCTGGAAACACCATATATTTT.

This chain links TRBV15 with TRBJ1-3; D is unresolved. The CDR3 spans 15 residues. Germline CDR1 LNHNV, CDR2 YYDKDF (reference sequence). Trimming removed 6 bases from V and 2 bases from J, with 14 bases in between. The DNA for the CDR3 is TGTGCCACCAGAATGAGGCCATTTGCTGGAAACACCATATATTTT. This codes for CATRMRPFAGNTIYF.

The rearrangement uses TRBV28 and TRBJ1-5; D is perhaps TRBD1 (5 bases). Trimming pared 5 bases from V and 5 bases from J, leaving 19 bases between. Germline V gene lookup returns CDR1 MDHEN and CDR2 SYDVKM. CDR3 length equals 16 residues. The CDR3 sequence is CASSPFLGGRHQPQHF. The CDR3 bases are TGTGCCAGCAGTCCCTTCCTGGGGGGTCGTCATCAGCCCCAGCATTTT.